This T cell receptor beta chain originates from a study of blood T cell repertoires in COVID-19 (dated by TCRdb to about 2020). The study in broad terms: The collaborator samples originated in the United States, Italy and Spain and spanned the acute and convalescent phases of COVID-19. The sample metadata nearly always contained a de-identified subject ID, COVID-19 status, age in years and sex. Where HLA class I and class II types were available, the types were taken from metadata supplied by the sample provider, not from assay-based typing. The material from the prospective study consisted of cDNA or gDNA derived from T cells, B-cell-depleted T cells, or PBMCs. Samples were obtained from the ongoing ImmuneRACE study (first 160 participants) and from 1,000 to 1,500 subjects provided by 6 global collaborators. Deeply sampled blood TCRbeta repertoires from subjects exposed to, actively infected with, or recovered from COVID-19 were included in the dataset. The repertoires were made available in a free public database intended to serve as a resource for research on the immune response to SARS-CoV-2. Paper-wide results and their limitations: The quantity of clinical and demographic metadata differed by source and by participant and was supplied without curation.

Whole blood was collected in K2EDTA tubes by collaborating institutions according to the institutions' own protocols. For TCRbeta analysis, collaborators shipped samples in one of three forms: frozen whole blood, isolated PBMCs, or DNA extracted from either of those sample types. For this chain, trimming is 0 bases at the V end and 8 bases at the J end, and the number of junction bases without a gene match is 8. As encoded in the germline V gene (reference sequence), CDR1 is GTSNPN while CDR2 is SVGIG. The CDR3 sequence holds 15 residues, the cysteine and phenylalanine included. Here the CDR3 DNA is all that survives: 45 bases in frame from base 1. Regarding this clone: Its antigen is still unknown. Per-nucleotide qualities are absent, and no much larger clonotype sits a single base away.

The immunoSEQ Assay, a bias-controlled multiplex PCR, was used to amplify TCRbeta CDR3 regions from genomic DNA. As for the original processing: The number of nucleated cells in each sample was estimated from the amplification of reference gene primers within the assay. To quantify the absolute abundance of each unique TCRbeta CDR3 rearrangement, sequence reads were collapsed and filtered. For each sample, productive Simpson clonality was calculated as the square root of Simpson's diversity index over productive rearrangements. The table was pulled from immuneACCESS by TCRdb, which kept in-frame rearrangements only. Such tables lose some clones; where checked, under half of the loss comes from unresolved V genes, and the rest has no known cause. That table gives V, J and clone size, and the DNA gave D and trimming. This sample is represented by around 190,000 clones; more than 85% of them were singletons. Jointly, the top ten make up 1.1% of the sample.

The sequencing sample was made of peripheral blood. The clonotype comes from a man aged 25 to 40 with acute or convalescent COVID-19. The rearranged chain carries TRBV30 and TRBJ2-1; 9 bases in the junction line up with TRBD2. The base sequence is TGTGCCTGGAGTGTCATAGCTAGCGGGGCCCATGAGCAGTTCTTC. This codes for CAWSVIASGAHEQFF.